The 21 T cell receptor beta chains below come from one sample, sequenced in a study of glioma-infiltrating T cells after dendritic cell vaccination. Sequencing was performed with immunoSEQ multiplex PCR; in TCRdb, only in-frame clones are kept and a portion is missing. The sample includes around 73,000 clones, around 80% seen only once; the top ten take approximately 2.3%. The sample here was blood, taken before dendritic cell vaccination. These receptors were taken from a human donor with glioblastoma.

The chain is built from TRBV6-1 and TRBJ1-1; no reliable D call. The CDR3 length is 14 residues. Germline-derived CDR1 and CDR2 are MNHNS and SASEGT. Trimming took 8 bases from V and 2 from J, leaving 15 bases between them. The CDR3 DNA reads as TGTGCCAGCGCAGTAATACAGTTAAACACTGAAGCTTTCTTT. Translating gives CASAVIQLNTEAFF.

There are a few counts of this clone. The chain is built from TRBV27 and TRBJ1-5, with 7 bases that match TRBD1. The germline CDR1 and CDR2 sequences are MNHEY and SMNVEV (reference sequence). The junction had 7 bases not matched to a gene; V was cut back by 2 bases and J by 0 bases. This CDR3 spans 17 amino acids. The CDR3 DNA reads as TGTGCCAGCAGTTTAAGGGGGCGGACAAATAGCAATCAGCCCCAGCATTTT. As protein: CASSLRGRTNSNQPQHF.

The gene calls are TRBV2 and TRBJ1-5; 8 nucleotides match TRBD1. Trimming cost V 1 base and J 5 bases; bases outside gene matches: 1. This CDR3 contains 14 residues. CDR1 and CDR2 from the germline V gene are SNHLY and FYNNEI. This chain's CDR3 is CASSEGTGHQPQHF. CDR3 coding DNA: TGTGCCAGCAGTGAAGGGACAGGGCATCAGCCCCAGCATTTT. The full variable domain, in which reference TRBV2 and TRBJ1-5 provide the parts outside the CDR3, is EPEVTQTPSHQVTQMGQEVILRCVPISNHLYFYWYRQILGQKVEFLVSFYNNEISEKSEIFDDQFSVERPDGSNFTLKIRSTKLEDSAMYFCASSEGTGHQPQHFGDGTRLSIL.

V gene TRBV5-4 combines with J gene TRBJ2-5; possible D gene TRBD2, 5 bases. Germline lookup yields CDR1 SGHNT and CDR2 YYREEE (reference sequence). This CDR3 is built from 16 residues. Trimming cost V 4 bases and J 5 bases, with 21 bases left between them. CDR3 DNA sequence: TGTGCCAGCAGCATCCGGGATCGGCCCCTTTCGGAGACCCAGTACTTC. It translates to CASSIRDRPLSETQYF. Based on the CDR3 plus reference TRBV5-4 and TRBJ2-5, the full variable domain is ETGVTQSPTHLIKTRGQQVTLRCSSQSGHNTVSWYQQALGQGPQFIFQYYREEENGRGNFPPRFSGLQFPNYSSELNVNALELDDSALYLCASSIRDRPLSETQYFGPGTRLLVL.

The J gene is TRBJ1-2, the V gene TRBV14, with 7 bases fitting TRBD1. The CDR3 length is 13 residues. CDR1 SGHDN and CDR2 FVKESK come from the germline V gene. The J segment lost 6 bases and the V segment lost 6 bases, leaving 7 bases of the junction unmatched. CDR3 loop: CASRQDTGDGYTF. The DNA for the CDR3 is TGTGCCAGCAGACAGGACACAGGGGATGGCTACACCTTC.

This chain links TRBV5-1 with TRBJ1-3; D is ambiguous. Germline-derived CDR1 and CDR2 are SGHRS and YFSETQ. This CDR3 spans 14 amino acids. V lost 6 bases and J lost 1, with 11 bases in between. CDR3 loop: CASKLLESGNTIYF. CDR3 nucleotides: TGCGCCAGCAAACTATTAGAATCTGGAAACACCATATATTTT.

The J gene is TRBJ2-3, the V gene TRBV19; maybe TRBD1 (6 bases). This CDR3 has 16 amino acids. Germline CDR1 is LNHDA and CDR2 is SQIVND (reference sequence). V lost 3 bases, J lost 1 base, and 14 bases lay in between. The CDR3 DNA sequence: TGTGCCAGTAGTATTATAAGTTCAGGGGGCACAGATACGCAGTATTTT. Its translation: CASSIISSGGTDTQYF.

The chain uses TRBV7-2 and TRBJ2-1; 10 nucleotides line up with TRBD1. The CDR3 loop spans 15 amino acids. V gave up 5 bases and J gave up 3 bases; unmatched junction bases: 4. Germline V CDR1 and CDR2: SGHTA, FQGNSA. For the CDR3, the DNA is TGTGCCAGCAGCCTGCGGACAGGGGGCTACAATGAGCAGTTCTTC. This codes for CASSLRTGGYNEQFF.

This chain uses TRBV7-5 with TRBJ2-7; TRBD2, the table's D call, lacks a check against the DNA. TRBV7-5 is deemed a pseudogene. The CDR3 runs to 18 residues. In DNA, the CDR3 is TGTGCCAGAAGCTTAGCTCCTACGGCGGGGCCTTCTACCTACGAGCAGTACGTC. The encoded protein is CARSLAPTAGPSTYEQYV.

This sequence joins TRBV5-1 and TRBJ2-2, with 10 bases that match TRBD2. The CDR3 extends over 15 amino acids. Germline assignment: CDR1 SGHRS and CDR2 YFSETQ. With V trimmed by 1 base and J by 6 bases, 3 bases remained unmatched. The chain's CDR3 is CASSLFSGGSGELFF. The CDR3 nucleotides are TGCGCCAGCAGCTTGTTTAGCGGGGGGTCCGGGGAGCTGTTTTTT.

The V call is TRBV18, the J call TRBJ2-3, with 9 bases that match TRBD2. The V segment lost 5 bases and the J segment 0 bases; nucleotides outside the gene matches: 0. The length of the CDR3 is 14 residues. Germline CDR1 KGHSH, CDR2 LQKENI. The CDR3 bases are TGTGCCAGCTCAGGACTAGCGAGCACAGATACGCAGTATTTT. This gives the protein CASSGLASTDTQYF.

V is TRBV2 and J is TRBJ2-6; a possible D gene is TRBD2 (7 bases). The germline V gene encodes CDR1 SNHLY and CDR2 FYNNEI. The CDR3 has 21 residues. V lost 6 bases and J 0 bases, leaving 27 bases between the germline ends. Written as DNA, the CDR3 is TGTGCCAGCAGAGCCACGGGGGGCTCAGGAGCGGTACACTCTGGGGCCAACGTCCTGACTTTC. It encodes CASRATGGSGAVHSGANVLTF.

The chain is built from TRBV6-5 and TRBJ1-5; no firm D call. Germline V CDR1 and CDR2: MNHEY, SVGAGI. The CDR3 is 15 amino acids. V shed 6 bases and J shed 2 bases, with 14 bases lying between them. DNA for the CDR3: TGTGCCAGCAGCCGGGGAGGTAGGGGCAATCAGCCCCAGCATTTT. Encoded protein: CASSRGGRGNQPQHF.

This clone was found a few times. The CDR3 DNA follows: TGCGCCAGCAGCCCGGACAGGGGGCCTACAGATACGCAGTATTTT. It encodes CASSPDRGPTDTQYF. This chain uses TRBV5-1 with TRBJ2-3; TRBD1 matches 11 bases. CDR1 and CDR2 (germline): SGHRS, YFSETQ. V lost 4 bases to trimming and J lost 3 bases; unmatched junction nucleotides: 4. The length of the CDR3 is 15 residues.

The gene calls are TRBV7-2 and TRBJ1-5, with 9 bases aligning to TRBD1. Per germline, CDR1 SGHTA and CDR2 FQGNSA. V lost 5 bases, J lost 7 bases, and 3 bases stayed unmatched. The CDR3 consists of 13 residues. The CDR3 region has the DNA TGTGCCAGCAGCCCCGACAGGGGGCAGCCCCAGCATTTT. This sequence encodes CASSPDRGQPQHF. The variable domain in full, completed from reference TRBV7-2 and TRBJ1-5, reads GAGVSQSPSNKVTEKGKDVELRCDPISGHTALYWYRQSLGQGLEFLIYFQGNSAPDKSGLPSDRFSAERTGGSVSTLTIQRTQQEDSAVYLCASSPDRGQPQHFGDGTRLSIL.

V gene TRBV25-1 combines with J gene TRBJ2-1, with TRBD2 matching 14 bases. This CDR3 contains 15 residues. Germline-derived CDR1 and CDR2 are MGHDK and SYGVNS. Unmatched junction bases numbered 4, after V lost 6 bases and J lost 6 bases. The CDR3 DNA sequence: TGTGCCAGCAGCACGGGACTAGCGGGAGTCAATGAGCAGTTCTTC. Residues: CASSTGLAGVNEQFF. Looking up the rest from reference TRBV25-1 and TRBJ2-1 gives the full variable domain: EADIYQTPRYLVIGTGKKITLECSQTMGHDKMYWYQQDPGMELHLIHYSYGVNSTEKGDLSSESTVSRIRTEHFPLTLESARPSHTSQYLCASSTGLAGVNEQFFGPGTRLTVL.

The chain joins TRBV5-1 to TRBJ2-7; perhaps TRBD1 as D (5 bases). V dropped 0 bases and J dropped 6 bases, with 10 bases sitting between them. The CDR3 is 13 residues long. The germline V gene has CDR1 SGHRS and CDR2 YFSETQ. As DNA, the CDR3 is TGCGCCAGCAGCTTGGTCCAGGGCAGCGAGCAGTACGTC. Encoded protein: CASSLVQGSEQYV.

CDR3 coding DNA: TGTGCCAGCAGCCGGGACAGAAACACCGGGGAGCTGTTTTTT. Translated, it gives CASSRDRNTGELFF. V usage is TRBV6-5 and J usage is TRBJ2-2; 7 bases are a match to TRBD1. CDR1 is MNHEY, CDR2 SVGAGI, per germline. The CDR3 is made up of 14 amino acids. V trimming: 6 bases; J trimming: 2 bases; junction bases outside the gene matches: 3.

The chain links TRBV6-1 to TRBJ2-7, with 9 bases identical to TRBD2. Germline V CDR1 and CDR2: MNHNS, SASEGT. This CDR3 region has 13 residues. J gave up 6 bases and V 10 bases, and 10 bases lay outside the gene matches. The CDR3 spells CATDPGLASEQYF. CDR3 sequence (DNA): TGTGCCACCGACCCGGGACTAGCAAGCGAGCAGTACTTC.

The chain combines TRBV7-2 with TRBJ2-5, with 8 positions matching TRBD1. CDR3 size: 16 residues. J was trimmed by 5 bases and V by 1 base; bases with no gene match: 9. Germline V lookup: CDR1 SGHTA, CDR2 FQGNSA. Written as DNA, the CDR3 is TGTGCCAGCAGCTTAGTAGGCAGGGGGCTAGGTGAGACCCAGTACTTC. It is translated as CASSLVGRGLGETQYF. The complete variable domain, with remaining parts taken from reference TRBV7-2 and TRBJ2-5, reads GAGVSQSPSNKVTEKGKDVELRCDPISGHTALYWYRQSLGQGLEFLIYFQGNSAPDKSGLPSDRFSAERTGGSVSTLTIQRTQQEDSAVYLCASSLVGRGLGETQYFGPGTRLLVL.

CDR3 sequence (DNA): TGTGCCAGCAGTTACTTGGTAGCGACAGATACGCAGTATTTT. Its translation: CASSYLVATDTQYF. The rearrangement joins TRBV6-5 to TRBJ2-3; a weak D match, TRBD2 (5 bases). Trimming left V 1 base short and J 3 bases short, with 8 bases between. Looked up from germline, CDR1 is MNHEY and CDR2 is SVGAGI. This CDR3 region has 14 residues.